A selection of T cell receptor beta chains follows, all from one sample in a study of T-cell reconstitution after alpha-beta-depleted transplantation in children. TCRdb re-derived calls from the PCR reads in MiXCR, one entry per CDR3 protein. The sample lists tens of thousands of distinct CDR3 sequences; 5.8% were seen once. The sequencing here drew on PBMCs, mostly from graft donor cells, taken 60 days after TCRalphabeta/CD19-depleted stem cell transplant. The receptor source for this set is a female patient aged 2 to 10 who had a stem cell transplant for aplastic anemia, so the T cells may come from the graft donor. Both conserved end residues are part of each CDR3. A D gene is named only where the DNA matches it firmly. Clone sizes are given selectively: once, few, many, or a class where the clone is expanded.

clone size: few
CDR3 length: 13
J gene: TRBJ1-1
D gene: .
V gene: TRBV2
CDR3 DNA: TGTGCCAGCAGTTGGGACAAGAACACTGAAGCTTTCTTT
CDR3 protein: CASSWDKNTEAFF

clone size: many
CDR3 length: 13
J gene: TRBJ2-1
D gene: .
V gene: TRBV11-3
CDR3 DNA: TGTGCCAGCAGCCCCACCTCCTACAATGAGCAGTTCTTC
CDR3 protein: CASSPTSYNEQFF

clone size: few
CDR3 length: 15
J gene: TRBJ1-3
D gene: .
V gene: TRBV18
CDR3 DNA: TGTGCCAGCTCACCAATAGGGGGTTCAGGAAACACCATATATTTT
CDR3 protein: CASSPIGGSGNTIYF

clone size: many
CDR3 length: 15
J gene: TRBJ1-5
D gene: .
V gene: TRBV15
CDR3 DNA: TGTGCCACCAGCTTCGGCTGGGGGGGCCCTCAGCCCCAGCATTTT
CDR3 protein: CATSFGWGGPQPQHF

clone size: many
CDR3 length: 14
J gene: TRBJ1-5
D gene: .
V gene: TRBV20-1
CDR3 DNA: TGCAGTGCTAGTCGCGGGGTAAGGGTTCAGCCCCAGCATTTT
CDR3 protein: CSASRGVRVQPQHF

clone size: many
CDR3 length: 17
J gene: TRBJ2-3
D gene: TRBD2
V gene: TRBV7-2
CDR3 DNA: TGTGCCAGCAGGCCCCGGCTGTCAGCGGGGGGGCTTGATACGCAGTATTTT
CDR3 protein: CASRPRLSAGGLDTQYF

clone size: many
CDR3 length: 15
J gene: TRBJ1-5
D gene: .
V gene: TRBV28
CDR3 DNA: TGTGCCAGCAGTCCCCCGGGCGGCGAGGGGTCGCCCCAGCATTTT
CDR3 protein: CASSPPGGEGSPQHF

clone size: many
CDR3 length: 12
J gene: TRBJ2-2
D gene: .
V gene: TRBV9
CDR3 DNA: TGTGCCAGCAGCGTGCTCTACGGGGAGCTGTTTTTT
CDR3 protein: CASSVLYGELFF

clone size: many
CDR3 length: 13
J gene: TRBJ2-7
D gene: .
V gene: TRBV15
CDR3 DNA: TGTGCCACCAGCAGAGGAGGGATTGTCGAGCAGTACTTC
CDR3 protein: CATSRGGIVEQYF

clone size: many
CDR3 length: 13
J gene: TRBJ1-1
D gene: .
V gene: TRBV12-3/TRBV12-4
CDR3 DNA: TGTGCCAGCAGTTTTATTTGGGACACTGAAGCTTTCTTT
CDR3 protein: CASSFIWDTEAFF

clone size: many
CDR3 length: 15
J gene: TRBJ2-7
D gene: .
V gene: TRBV7-2
CDR3 DNA: TGTGCCAGCAGCTTAGGAGGGGCGAGCTCCTACGAGCAGTACTTC
CDR3 protein: CASSLGGASSYEQYF

clone size: many
CDR3 length: 14
J gene: TRBJ2-5
D gene: TRBD1
V gene: TRBV7-9
CDR3 DNA: TGTGCCAGCAGCGTACAGGGGGCGCAGGAGACCCAGTACTTC
CDR3 protein: CASSVQGAQETQYF

clone size: many
CDR3 length: 14
J gene: TRBJ2-7
D gene: .
V gene: TRBV20-1
CDR3 DNA: TGCAGTGCTAGAGACCTTGGATCTTCCTACGAGCAGTACTTC
CDR3 protein: CSARDLGSSYEQYF

clone size: .
CDR3 length: 18
J gene: TRBJ2-3
D gene: .
V gene: TRBV5-1
CDR3 DNA: TGCGCCAGCAGCTTGGTGGCCGGGGCGGGGAGTAGCACAGATACGCAGTATTTT
CDR3 protein: CASSLVAGAGSSTDTQYF

clone size: many
CDR3 length: 13
J gene: TRBJ1-2
D gene: .
V gene: TRBV27
CDR3 DNA: TGTGCCAGCAGTTTAGGAGGCATCTATGGCTACACCTTC
CDR3 protein: CASSLGGIYGYTF

clone size: many
CDR3 length: 13
J gene: TRBJ2-5
D gene: TRBD2
V gene: TRBV5-6
CDR3 DNA: TGTGCCAGCAGCAGAGGACTAGAAGAGACCCAGTACTTC
CDR3 protein: CASSRGLEETQYF

clone size: many
CDR3 length: 16
J gene: TRBJ2-2
D gene: TRBD1
V gene: TRBV24-1
CDR3 DNA: TGTGCCACCGGGACAGGGATTTTGTTCCCTTATGGGGAGCTGTTTTTT
CDR3 protein: CATGTGILFPYGELFF

clone size: .
CDR3 length: 16
J gene: TRBJ2-3
D gene: TRBD2
V gene: TRBV9
CDR3 DNA: TGTGCCAGCAGCGCATCTAGCGGGGGGCACACAGATACGCAGTATTTT
CDR3 protein: CASSASSGGHTDTQYF